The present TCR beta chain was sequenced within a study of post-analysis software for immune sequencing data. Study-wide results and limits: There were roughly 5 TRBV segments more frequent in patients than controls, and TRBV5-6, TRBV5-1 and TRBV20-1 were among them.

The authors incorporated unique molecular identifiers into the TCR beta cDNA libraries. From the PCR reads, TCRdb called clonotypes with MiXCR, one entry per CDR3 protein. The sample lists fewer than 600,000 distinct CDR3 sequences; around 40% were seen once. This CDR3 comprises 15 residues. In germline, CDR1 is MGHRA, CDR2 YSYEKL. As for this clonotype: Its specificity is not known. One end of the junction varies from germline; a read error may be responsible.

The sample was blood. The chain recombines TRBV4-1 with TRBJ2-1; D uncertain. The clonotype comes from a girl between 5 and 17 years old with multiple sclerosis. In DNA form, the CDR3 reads TGCGCCAGCAGCCAAGATGGCACCTCCTACAATAAGCAGTTCTTC. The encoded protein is CASSQDGTSYNKQFF.